This is a list of T cell receptor beta chains from one sample in a study of blood T cells in healthy people across ages. One entry per CDR3 protein results from TCRdb running MiXCR on the 5' RACE reads. The repertoire holds 800,000 to 950,000 distinct CDR3 sequences, almost 30% seen once, with roughly 10% in the top ten. A further study also used this sample, focusing on T cells of mothers and their children.

Material for sequencing was blood. These receptors came from a middle-aged woman in good health. Both conserved end residues are part of each CDR3.

V	J	CDR3
TRBV7-2	TRBJ2-3	CASSHGQGLTDTQYF
TRBV20-1	TRBJ2-1	CSARGFGINEQFF
TRBV12-3/TRBV12-4	TRBJ2-1	CAGASGGSRSYNEQFF
TRBV9	TRBJ2-5	CASSATGLVGETQYF
TRBV15	TRBJ2-7	CATRNLKPHPEDIYEQYF
TRBV7-9	TRBJ1-2	CASSYRTRDSRNYGYTF
TRBV10-3	TRBJ2-3	CASSPFSSDTQYF
TRBV20-1	TRBJ2-5	CSLRRVAGVQETQYF
TRBV11-2	TRBJ2-5	CASSLEWNRGKETQYF
TRBV10-3	TRBJ1-2	CANGRFRDGYTF
TRBV15	TRBJ2-1	CATSSFGQGMHEQFF
TRBV20-1	TRBJ2-7	CSARDYSQGIYEQYF
TRBV12-3/TRBV12-4	TRBJ1-4	CASSLGVGTGREKLFF
TRBV5-1	TRBJ1-2	CAGSLAGDGYTF
TRBV15	TRBJ1-2	CATTLDRDYGYTF
TRBV29-1	TRBJ1-1	CSVGVVNTEAFF
TRBV29-1	TRBJ2-6	CSVVGRGTGANVLTF
TRBV20-1	TRBJ2-5	CSALTPLGQGVQETQYF
TRBV6-1	TRBJ2-1	CASRRTGNEQFF
TRBV20-1	TRBJ2-3	CSASPTLTQGRDTQYF
TRBV28	TRBJ1-6	CAAVPQGFYNSPLHF
TRBV7-6	TRBJ2-3	CASSHLGDTQYF
TRBV5-1	TRBJ2-7	CASSLASGEQYF
TRBV28	TRBJ1-5	CASSNRLGGNQPQHF
TRBV7-2	TRBJ2-7	CASSFSWGGEQYF
TRBV2	TRBJ1-2	CASSEGSSGYTF
TRBV7-3	TRBJ2-7	CASSFSIGSEQYF
TRBV29-1	TRBJ2-5	CSVEKASGGQETQYF
TRBV4-1	TRBJ1-2	CASSQEPFGANYGYTF
TRBV5-5	TRBJ2-5	CASSLGDGQETQYF